This entry features one T cell receptor beta chain sequence. Its antigen is as yet unknown. The source of the sample is a study of CD8+ T cells in alopecia areata. After isolation, RNA underwent reverse transcription to generate cDNA as the sequencing template. Sequencing used immunoSEQ multiplex PCR; TCRdb keeps in-frame clones, though not all of them. The sample lists 150,000 to 200,000 clones, more than 45% occurring once. Study results and caveats: Among the top 100, expanded CD8+ clones were significantly decreased by tofacitinib, as was scalp clonality. One nonresponder makes the tie between baseline CD8+ expansion and response uncertain.

Sample treatment: oral pan-JAK inhibitor, 5-10 mg twice daily. Germline V gene sequence: CDR1 SGHRS, CDR2 YFSETQ. V was clipped by 2 bases and J by 6 bases, with 3 bases between them. There are 11 residues in the CDR3. The origin of this receptor is a human donor with alopecia areata. Sequencing used CD4+ T cells sorted from blood, obtained at week 24, from a patient treated with tofacitinib. This rearrangement joins TRBV5-1 to TRBJ2-1; the D is unclear. The CDR3 loop is CASSFSNEQFF. CDR3 nucleotide sequence: TGCGCCAGCAGCTTTTCCAATGAGCAGTTCTTC.